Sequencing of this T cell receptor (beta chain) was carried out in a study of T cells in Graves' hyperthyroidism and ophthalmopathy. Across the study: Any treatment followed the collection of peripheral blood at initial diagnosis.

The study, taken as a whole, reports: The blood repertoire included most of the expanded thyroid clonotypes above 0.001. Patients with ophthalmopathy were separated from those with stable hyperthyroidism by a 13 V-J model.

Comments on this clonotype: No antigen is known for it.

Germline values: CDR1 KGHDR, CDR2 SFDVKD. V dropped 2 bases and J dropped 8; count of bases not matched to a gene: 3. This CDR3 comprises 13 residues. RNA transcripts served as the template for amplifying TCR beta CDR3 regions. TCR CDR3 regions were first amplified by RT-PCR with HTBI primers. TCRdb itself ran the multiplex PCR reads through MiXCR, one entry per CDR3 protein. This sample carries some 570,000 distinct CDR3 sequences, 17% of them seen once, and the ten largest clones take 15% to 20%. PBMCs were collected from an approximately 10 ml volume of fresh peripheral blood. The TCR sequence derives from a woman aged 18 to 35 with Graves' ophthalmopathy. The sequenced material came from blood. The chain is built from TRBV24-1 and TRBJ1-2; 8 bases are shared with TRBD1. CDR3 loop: CATSDSRTGGYTF. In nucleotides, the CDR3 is TGTGCCACCAGTGATTCGAGGACAGGGGGCTACACCTTC.